The 14 T cell receptor beta chains given below trace back to one sample, sequenced in a study of blood T cell repertoires in COVID-19. Only in-frame clones appear in the TCRdb table, and some are missing; sequencing was by immunoSEQ multiplex PCR. The sample has around 78,000 clones; 88% are singletons. The sample comprised peripheral blood. These receptors were obtained from a human donor in a cohort sampled during active COVID-19.

The chain recombines TRBV24-1 with TRBJ2-3; D perhaps matches TRBD1 (6 bases). Between the trimmed V and J ends, which lost 3 bases and 0 bases, there was a span of 12 bases. CDR3 length: 16 amino acids. CDR1 and CDR2 (germline): KGHDR, SFDVKD. CDR3 region: CATSDPGQLSTDTQYF. The CDR3 bases are TGTGCCACCAGTGATCCCGGACAGCTTAGCACAGATACGCAGTATTTT.

The J gene is TRBJ2-3, the V gene TRBV6-5; D is unresolved. The V end was cut by 8 bases, the J end by 4 bases, with 10 bases between. CDR1 is MNHEY and CDR2 is SVGAGI in the germline V gene. This CDR3 contains 12 residues. CDR3 amino acids: CASFRIPDTQYF. The CDR3 DNA reads as TGTGCCAGCTTTCGTATTCCAGATACGCAGTATTTT.

This clone was found once. The V gene is TRBV24-1, the J gene TRBJ2-3; 9 bases match TRBD1. The CDR3 is 16 amino acids. Germline V CDR1 and CDR2: KGHDR, SFDVKD. The ends lost 2 bases at V and 6 bases at J; junction bases unmatched: 8. The CDR3 is CATSDWGTGMTDTQYF. The CDR3 DNA reads TGTGCCACCAGTGATTGGGGGACAGGGATGACGGATACGCAGTATTTT.

The rearrangement uses TRBV4-3 and TRBJ2-1; 10 bases are a match to TRBD1. CDR1 LGHNA and CDR2 YSLEER come from the germline V gene. This CDR3 spans 12 amino acids. V lost 4 bases and J lost 15; bases outside the gene matches: 6. For the CDR3, the DNA is TGCGCCAGCAGCCCGACAGGGGGCGGTCGGTTCTTC. Its protein product is CASSPTGGGRFF.

V usage is TRBV6-5 and J usage is TRBJ2-3; 7 bases align to TRBD2. Trimming took 4 bases from V and 2 from J; bases not matched to a gene: 6. The germline V gene has CDR1 MNHEY and CDR2 SVGAGI. The CDR3 contains 15 residues. The CDR3 loop reads CASSSTSVHTDTQYF. CDR3 nucleotides: TGTGCCAGCAGTTCAACTAGCGTGCACACAGATACGCAGTATTTT.

The chain is built from TRBV9 and TRBJ1-3; 7 nucleotides match TRBD1. The CDR3 has 15 residues. Trimming at V came to 4 bases and at J to 3 bases, leaving 7 bases not matched to a gene. The germline V gene has CDR1 SGDLS and CDR2 YYNGEE. The CDR3 loop is CASSQSRGFGNTIYF. The CDR3, as DNA: TGTGCCAGCAGCCAAAGCAGGGGGTTTGGAAACACCATATATTTT.

The chain links TRBV7-9 to TRBJ1-3, with D uncertain. Germline CDR1 reads SEHNR; CDR2 reads FQNEAQ (reference sequence). The V end lost 3 bases, the J end lost 1 base, and 16 bases lay between the germline ends. This CDR3 region has 17 residues. In DNA form, the CDR3 reads TGTGCCAGCAGCTTCCTCCGGGATACCCTTTCTGGAAACACCATATATTTT. Translation: CASSFLRDTLSGNTIYF.

The J gene is TRBJ2-4, the V gene TRBV6-5; the match to TRBD2 covers 8 bases. V shed 0 bases, J shed 1 base, and the junction held 2 bases outside the gene matches. CDR1 is MNHEY and CDR2 is SVGAGI in the germline V gene. The CDR3 runs 16 residues. The CDR3 DNA is TGTGCCAGCAGTTACTCACGGGAGGGGGCCAAAAACATTCAGTACTTC. Its protein is CASSYSREGAKNIQYF.

The chain recombines TRBV3-1 (or the pseudogene TRBV3-2) with TRBJ1-6; D is undetermined. The CDR3 is made up of 15 amino acids. Trimming removed 0 bases at V and 7 bases at J, with 10 bases between. Looked up from germline, CDR1 is LGHDT and CDR2 is YNNKEL (reference sequence). CDR3 residues: CASSQELGGNSPLHF. In DNA, the CDR3 is TGTGCCAGCAGCCAAGAACTCGGAGGGAATTCACCCCTCCACTTT.

This clone was counted only a few times. The chain has TRBV3-1 (or the pseudogene TRBV3-2) and TRBJ1-5, with D possibly TRBD1 on 5 matching bases. From germline, CDR1 is LGHDT and CDR2 YNNKEL (reference sequence). V was shortened by 9 bases and J by 5 bases, with 11 bases between the two germline ends. This CDR3 is 12 amino acids long. CDR3 in amino acids: CARAGRDQPQHF. CDR3 nucleotide sequence: TGTGCCAGAGCGGGCAGGGATCAGCCCCAGCATTTT.

This clone has only a few counts. The chain links TRBV6-2 or TRBV6-3 to TRBJ2-5; the match to TRBD2 covers 7 bases. CDR1 and CDR2 (germline): MNHEY, SVGEGT. The CDR3 covers 14 residues. V was clipped by 0 bases and J by 5 bases; unmatched bases: 3. CDR3 sequence (DNA): TGTGCCAGCAGTTACTCCACTAGCGTCGAGACCCAGTACTTC. Translated: CASSYSTSVETQYF.

This chain connects TRBV24-1 to TRBJ2-1; unclear D gene. This CDR3 region has 15 residues. Germline-derived CDR1 and CDR2 are KGHDR and SFDVKD. V lost 1 base to trimming and J lost 1 base, with 7 bases between them. The CDR3 nucleotides are TGTGCCACCAGTGATTTCCGGGTTTCCTACAATGAGCAGTTCTTC. It yields the protein CATSDFRVSYNEQFF.

The chain uses TRBV5-1 and TRBJ2-5, with TRBD2 as a possible D gene (5 bases). V lost 5 bases to trimming and J lost 5 bases, with 13 bases between them. In germline, CDR1 is SGHRS, CDR2 YFSETQ. The CDR3 totals 13 residues. The CDR3 here is CASRPLGGETQYF. CDR3 coding DNA: TGCGCCAGCAGACCACTAGGCGGGGAGACCCAGTACTTC.

The rearrangement links TRBV28 to TRBJ2-5; D is unclear. V dropped 7 bases and J dropped 5 bases, with 8 bases sitting between them. The CDR3 loop spans 11 amino acids. CDR1 MDHEN and CDR2 SYDVKM come from the germline V gene. The CDR3 DNA reads as TGTGCCAGCACATACCGGGAGACCCAGTACTTC. This sequence encodes CASTYRETQYF.